Listed here are 29 T cell receptor beta chains from one sample, sequenced in a study of blood T cell repertoires in COVID-19. Measured with immunoSEQ multiplex PCR; TCRdb has only the in-frame clones, and not every one. Of around 250,000 clones listed, over 80% are singletons. The sequencing input was PBMCs or T cells enriched from blood (not recorded which). The source of these receptors is a human donor in a cohort exposed to, infected with or recovered from COVID-19 (not recorded which). The donor label of this sample is uncertain.

This rearrangement joins TRBV10-3 to TRBJ2-7; 8 bases agree with TRBD1. Trimming at V came to 6 bases and at J to 0 bases, leaving 4 bases not matched to a gene. The CDR3 runs to 14 residues. The germline CDR1 and CDR2 sequences are ENHRY and SYGVKD. The DNA of the CDR3 is TGTGCCATCAGAGGGACAGGACACTCCTACGAGCAGTACTTC. This sequence encodes CAIRGTGHSYEQYF.

The J gene is TRBJ2-1, the V gene TRBV19, with 9 bases that match TRBD2. The CDR3 totals 15 residues. Germline V gene sequence: CDR1 LNHDA, CDR2 SQIVND (reference sequence). V dropped 5 bases and J dropped 8; count of bases not matched to a gene: 10. For the CDR3, the DNA is TGTGCCAGTAGTTCCGCCAGCGGGGGGTTATATGAGCAGTTCTTC. Its translation: CASSSASGGLYEQFF. Together with reference TRBV19 and TRBJ2-1, the CDR3 gives the full variable domain: DGGITQSPKYLFRKEGQNVTLSCEQNLNHDAMYWYRQDPGQGLRLIYYSQIVNDFQKGDIAEGYSVSREKKESFPLTVTSAQKNPTAFYLCASSSASGGLYEQFFGPGTRLTVL.

The rearrangement uses TRBV6-2 or TRBV6-3 and TRBJ1-2, with a weak D call TRBD1 (5 bases). The CDR3 sequence is 13 residues long. Trimming stripped 0 bases from V and 8 bases from J, with 10 bases between. Germline assignment: CDR1 MNHEY and CDR2 SVGEGT. The CDR3 bases are TGTGCCAGCAGTTACTCAACAGGTCGCGGCTACACCTTC. Its protein is CASSYSTGRGYTF.

There are a few counts of this clone. The chain has TRBV7-8 and TRBJ1-2; no clear D. The CDR3 covers 15 residues. Deletions cut 3 bases from V and 4 bases from J, with 15 bases between. Germline CDR1 SGHVS, CDR2 FQNEAQ. The DNA of the CDR3 is TGTGCCAGCAGCTTCTCAGTAGCGACCATCTATGGCTACACCTTC. Translating gives CASSFSVATIYGYTF.

The V gene is TRBV19, the J gene TRBJ1-4; D possibly corresponds to TRBD1 (6 bases). Trimming stripped 5 bases from V and 8 bases from J, with 15 bases between. The CDR3 runs 14 residues. The V gene's germline CDR1 is LNHDA and CDR2 SQIVND (reference sequence). CDR3 residues: CASSSGRGDEKLFF. CDR3 nucleotides: TGTGCCAGTAGTTCTGGCAGGGGAGACGAAAAACTGTTTTTT.

The rearrangement joins TRBV2 to TRBJ2-1; 7 nucleotides line up with TRBD1. The CDR3 extends over 19 amino acids. The junction had 15 bases not matched to a gene; V was cut back by 4 bases and J by 0 bases. CDR1 is SNHLY and CDR2 is FYNNEI in the germline V gene. The CDR3: CASSGVRDSTRRSYNEQFF. DNA of the CDR3: TGTGCCAGCAGTGGCGTACGGGACAGTACCCGCCGCTCCTACAATGAGCAGTTCTTC.

The rearrangement joins TRBV6-5 to TRBJ2-7; D is perhaps TRBD1 (7 bases). Germline V CDR1 and CDR2: MNHEY, SVGAGI. The CDR3 sequence is 14 residues long. The V gene lost 6 bases and the J gene lost 1 base, with 13 bases spanning the gap. CDR3 DNA sequence: TGTGCCAGCAGCCACAGGGGAGGTTCCTACGAGCAGTACTTC. It encodes CASSHRGGSYEQYF.

The chain combines TRBV9 with TRBJ2-3, with 10 nucleotides matching TRBD1. This CDR3 region has 16 residues. Germline values: CDR1 SGDLS, CDR2 YYNGEE. The trim removed 4 bases at V and 3 bases at J, leaving 8 bases unmatched. The DNA for the CDR3 is TGTGCCAGCAGCCCCCGGGACAGGGGCTTGACAGATACGCAGTATTTT. It translates to CASSPRDRGLTDTQYF.

The chain links TRBV7-9 to TRBJ1-2; 8 bases map to TRBD1. The CDR3 has 17 residues. Unmatched junction bases numbered 14, after V lost 4 bases and J lost 4 bases. The germline V gene has CDR1 SEHNR and CDR2 FQNEAQ (reference sequence). In nucleotides, the CDR3 is TGTGCCAGCAGCTCCTGGACCCAGATTGGGACAGGCTATGGCTACACCTTC. It codes for CASSSWTQIGTGYGYTF. Full variable domain (remainder filled in from reference TRBV7-9 and TRBJ1-2): DTGVSQNPRHKITKRGQNVTFRCDPISEHNRLYWYRQTLGQGPEFLTYFQNEAQLEKSRLLSDRFSAERPKGSFSTLEIQRTEQGDSAMYLCASSSWTQIGTGYGYTFGSGTRLTVV.

The chain carries TRBV7-3 and TRBJ2-3; 9 bases match TRBD2. Germline CDR1 reads SGHTA; CDR2 reads FQGTGA. The J segment lost 1 base and the V segment lost 6 bases, leaving 5 bases of the junction unmatched. The CDR3 has 15 residues. CDR3 amino acids: CASSSIAGGTDTQYF. CDR3 bases: TGTGCCAGCAGTTCTATAGCGGGGGGCACAGATACGCAGTATTTT.

The rearrangement joins TRBV5-1 to TRBJ1-4; possible D gene TRBD1, 5 bases. V lost 4 bases and J lost 4, with 20 bases in between. CDR3 length: 17 residues. Germline CDR1 and CDR2: SGHRS and YFSETQ. CDR3 residues: CASSLLPLGGGNEKLFF. The CDR3 DNA follows: TGCGCCAGCAGCCTATTACCCTTGGGGGGGGGTAATGAAAAACTGTTTTTT.

This rearrangement joins TRBV6-1 to TRBJ2-3; the match to TRBD2 covers 9 bases. This CDR3 is built from 20 residues. Germline values: CDR1 MNHNS, CDR2 SASEGT. V shed 4 bases and J 2 bases; nucleotides not matched to a gene: 19. CDR3 coding DNA: TGTGCCAGCAGTGCTCGCATAGCGGGGGAGTCCGCCTCGTACACAGATACGCAGTATTTT. Amino acids: CASSARIAGESASYTDTQYF.

V gene TRBV18 combines with J gene TRBJ1-1, with a tentative D call TRBD1 (5 bases). Germline CDR1 is KGHSH and CDR2 is LQKENI. Trimming took off 3 bases at V and 1 base at J, with 18 bases between the two ends. The CDR3 contains 17 residues. In nucleotides, the CDR3 is TGTGCCAGCTCACCGGGGGGGAGAGGGCGTGGGAACACTGAAGCTTTCTTT. It yields the protein CASSPGGRGRGNTEAFF.

The V call is TRBV9, the J call TRBJ1-1; D is uncertain. The CDR3 spans 14 residues. V gave up 4 bases and J gave up 4 bases, with 14 bases separating them. CDR1 is SGDLS, CDR2 YYNGEE, per germline. CDR3: CASSSHRVSTEAFF. As DNA, the CDR3 is TGTGCCAGCAGCTCCCACCGGGTATCCACTGAAGCTTTCTTT.

The chain combines TRBV5-4 with TRBJ2-5; 11 positions match TRBD2. The CDR3 spans 17 residues. V shed 0 bases, J shed 5 bases, and the junction held 9 bases outside the gene matches. CDR1 is SGHNT and CDR2 is YYREEE in the germline V gene (reference sequence). CDR3 coding DNA: TGTGCCAGCAGCTTGGCCGGGGTAGCGGGGGGGCTGGAGACCCAGTACTTC. Encoded protein: CASSLAGVAGGLETQYF.

The rearrangement joins TRBV7-9 to TRBJ1-3, with 10 bases that match TRBD1. This CDR3 contains 17 residues. V dropped 0 bases and J dropped 8; count of bases not matched to a gene: 10. Germline V gene sequence: CDR1 SEHNR, CDR2 FQNEAQ (reference sequence). The CDR3 sequence is CASSLAGTGVSLHTIYF. The CDR3 bases are TGTGCCAGCAGCTTAGCCGGGACAGGGGTTTCTCTCCACACCATATATTTT.

This chain uses TRBV6-2 or TRBV6-3 with TRBJ2-7; TRBD1 matches at 7 bases. Germline CDR1 and CDR2: MNHEY and SVGEGT. This CDR3 contains 15 residues. The V and J ends lost 5 bases and 1 base, in that order; junction bases with no gene match: 8. CDR3 DNA: TGTGCCAGCAGTACCACAGGGGAGATTTCCTACGAGCAGTACTTC. Translating gives CASSTTGEISYEQYF.

The rearrangement joins TRBV6-2 or TRBV6-3 to TRBJ2-7; D remains ambiguous. V lost 4 bases to trimming and J lost 0 bases, with 13 bases between them. Germline V CDR1 and CDR2: MNHEY, SVGEGT. This CDR3 has 15 residues. The CDR3 sequence is CASSSNPGYSYEQYF. CDR3 DNA sequence: TGTGCCAGCAGTTCAAACCCCGGGTACTCCTACGAGCAGTACTTC.

As DNA, the CDR3 is TGCGCCAGCAGCCAAGGCGGGCCCCCTGTTGGCTACACCTTC. Its protein product is CASSQGGPPVGYTF. The rearrangement uses TRBV4-3 and TRBJ1-2, with D uncertain. V shed 1 base and J shed 7 bases, with 13 bases lying between them. The CDR3 is made up of 14 amino acids. CDR1 and CDR2 (germline): LGHNA, YSLEER.

This chain joins TRBV27 and TRBJ1-2; tentative D call: TRBD1 (6 bases). The CDR3 is 16 amino acids. Trimming removed 2 bases at V and 3 bases at J, with 16 bases between. Germline V gene sequence: CDR1 MNHEY, CDR2 SMNVEV (reference sequence). The CDR3 sequence is CASSLGQGIPYYGYTF. CDR3 nucleotide sequence: TGTGCCAGCAGTTTAGGGCAGGGGATCCCATACTATGGCTACACCTTC.

The chain has TRBV3-1 (or the pseudogene TRBV3-2) and TRBJ2-7, with TRBD1 matching 10 bases. V lost 4 bases and J lost 10; bases outside the gene matches: 10. This CDR3 has 14 amino acids. Germline lookup yields CDR1 LGHDT and CDR2 YNNKEL (reference sequence). The CDR3 loop reads CASSPGQGPSPQYF. Here the CDR3 DNA reads TGTGCCAGCAGCCCGGGACAGGGGCCTTCCCCACAGTACTTC.

The chain joins TRBV27 to TRBJ1-2, with 9 bases aligning to TRBD1. This CDR3 contains 17 residues. V gave up 10 bases and J gave up 4 bases; unmatched junction bases: 19. Looked up from germline, CDR1 is MNHEY and CDR2 is SMNVEV (reference sequence). CDR3 bases: TGTGCCATAGGGCAACCGGGACAGGGACGGGGTTTCTATGGCTACACCTTC. Amino acids: CAIGQPGQGRGFYGYTF.

This chain joins TRBV3-1 (or the pseudogene TRBV3-2) and TRBJ1-2; D remains ambiguous. The CDR3 spans 13 residues. Trimming left V 5 bases short and J 8 bases short, with 15 bases between. CDR1 and CDR2 from the germline V gene are LGHDT and YNNKEL (reference sequence). The DNA of the CDR3 is TGTGCCAGCAGCAGTACAGAGGGCTCGGGCTACACCTTC. Its translation: CASSSTEGSGYTF.

This chain joins TRBV5-4 and TRBJ1-1; D gene ambiguous. The CDR3 has 14 residues. CDR1 is SGHNT, CDR2 YYREEE, per germline (reference sequence). Trimming stripped 1 base from V and 3 bases from J, with 10 bases between. In DNA, the CDR3 is TGTGCCAGCAGCTTGAATCAGGCAGACACTGAAGCTTTCTTT. Protein: CASSLNQADTEAFF.

The chain carries TRBV30 and TRBJ1-3; D possibly corresponds to TRBD1 (6 bases). The germline V gene has CDR1 GTSNPN and CDR2 SVGIG (reference sequence). The V and J ends lost 2 bases and 10 bases respectively, with 9 bases between them. This CDR3 is built from 11 residues. CDR3 loop: CAWSTTGTIYF. CDR3 bases: TGTGCCTGGAGTACCACAGGGACCATATATTTT.

The DNA of the CDR3 is TGTGCCAGCAGCTTGGTGGGACAGGGTACAACTAATGAAAAACTGTTTTTT. Translating it yields CASSLVGQGTTNEKLFF. J is TRBJ1-4 and V is TRBV5-4, with TRBD1 matching over 9 bases. CDR1 SGHNT and CDR2 YYREEE come from the germline V gene (reference sequence). The CDR3 is made up of 17 amino acids. V shed 0 bases and J 0 bases; nucleotides not matched to a gene: 3.

This rearrangement joins TRBV6-5 to TRBJ1-2, with 12 bases fitting TRBD1. The V gene end was trimmed by 2 bases and the J gene end by 4 bases; junction bases not matched to a gene: 5. CDR3 size: 16 residues. The germline V gene encodes CDR1 MNHEY and CDR2 SVGAGI. Here the CDR3 DNA reads TGTGCCAGCAGTTACGTGGGGACAGGGGGCCTCTATGGCTACACCTTC. Its translation: CASSYVGTGGLYGYTF.

J is TRBJ1-3 and V is TRBV24-1; tentative D call: TRBD1 (6 bases). Per germline, CDR1 KGHDR and CDR2 SFDVKD. The CDR3 is 13 residues long. The CDR3: CALDRSSGNTIYF. In DNA form, the CDR3 reads TGTGCACTAGACAGGAGCTCTGGAAACACCATATATTTT.

V and J are TRBV5-6 and TRBJ2-5; TRBD2 aligns across 11 bases. Germline CDR1 reads SGHDT; CDR2 reads YYEEEE. The V gene end was trimmed by 3 bases and the J gene end by 9 bases; junction bases not matched to a gene: 4. The CDR3 has 13 amino acids. The CDR3 DNA reads TGTGCCAGCAGCTCGGGACTAGCGGCGTCCCAGTACTTC. Protein product: CASSSGLAASQYF. The complete variable domain, with remaining parts taken from reference TRBV5-6 and TRBJ2-5, reads DAGVTQSPTHLIKTRGQQVTLRCSPKSGHDTVSWYQQALGQGPQFIFQYYEEEERQRGNFPDRFSGHQFPNYSSELNVNALLLGDSALYLCASSSGLAASQYFGPGTRLLVL.